This T cell receptor beta chain comes out of a study of long-term antiretroviral therapy in people with HIV. Notes on the study in general: Transplant-donor-level diversity was not reached after ART, though diversity increased. Clones with expansion before ART led the repertoire at all time points.

The libraries were made with immunoSEQ v3.0 at survey level. Profiling relied on immunoSEQ multiplex PCR, and the TCRdb table lists in-frame clones only, not all of them. The table has about 18,000 clones, about 81% seen once; the top ten hold approximately 15%. This CDR3 has 10 residues. From germline, CDR1 is SNHLY and CDR2 FYNNEI. V was clipped by 6 bases and J by 8 bases, with 7 bases between them. Of note for this clone: What it binds is not known.

The receptor was derived from a woman aged 45-60 years with HIV. This rearrangement joins TRBV2 to TRBJ1-2; D might be TRBD1 (5 bases). The starting material was unsorted PBMCs, obtained 0.3 years after starting antiretroviral therapy. CDR3 nucleotides: TGTGCCAGCAGATGGGGCGGCTACACCTTC. It yields the protein CASRWGGYTF.